This T cell receptor (beta chain) was documented in a study of shared clonotypes between healthy human individuals. Profiled with immunoSEQ multiplex PCR; TCRdb holds only in-frame clones, not every one. The sample records fewer than 700,000 clones, around 80% being singletons. J was trimmed by 0 bases and V by 6 bases; bases with no gene match: 9. The CDR3 spans 18 residues. The germline V gene encodes CDR1 MDHEN and CDR2 SYDVKM. This clone has a handful of counts. The chain recombines TRBV28 with TRBJ2-7; 15 positions match TRBD2. Material: PBMCs. The TCR sequence derives from a woman aged 40 to 50 in good health. Some clones in this sample may be carry-over from other donors' samples. The CDR3 reads CASSPGTSGRLSSYEQYF. For the CDR3, the DNA is TGTGCCAGCAGCCCTGGGACTAGCGGGAGGCTTAGCTCCTACGAGCAGTACTTC.